There are many counts of the clone carrying this TCR beta chain. The sample originates from a study of CD8+CD57+ T cells in acquired aplastic anemia. Study context: Roughly 3 ug was the average amount of DNA from sorted CD4+ and CD8+ cells.

TCR beta VDJ combinations and CDR3 sequences were profiled from genomic DNA. In TCRdb, the reads were re-called with MiXCR into one record per CDR3 protein. The sample has fewer than 250,000 distinct CDR3 sequences, approximately 50% seen once. Germline V gene lookup returns CDR1 MRHNA and CDR2 SNTAGT. The CDR3 covers 13 residues. With 6 bases clipped from V and 2 bases from J, the junction kept 4 bases outside the gene matches. Before being chosen for sequencing, patients had shown CD8+CD57+ cell expansion by flow cytometry. At the time of blood sampling, patients had not yet received any therapy. The sample comprised sorted CD4+, CD8+, or CD8+CD57+ T cells (not recorded which) from PBMCs. The chain combines TRBV6-4 with TRBJ2-7; 7 bases align to TRBD1. The TCR sequence derives from a human donor with aplastic anemia. CDR3 DNA: TGTGCCAGCAGCATACAGGGGACCTACGAGCAGTACTTC. It is translated as CASSIQGTYEQYF.